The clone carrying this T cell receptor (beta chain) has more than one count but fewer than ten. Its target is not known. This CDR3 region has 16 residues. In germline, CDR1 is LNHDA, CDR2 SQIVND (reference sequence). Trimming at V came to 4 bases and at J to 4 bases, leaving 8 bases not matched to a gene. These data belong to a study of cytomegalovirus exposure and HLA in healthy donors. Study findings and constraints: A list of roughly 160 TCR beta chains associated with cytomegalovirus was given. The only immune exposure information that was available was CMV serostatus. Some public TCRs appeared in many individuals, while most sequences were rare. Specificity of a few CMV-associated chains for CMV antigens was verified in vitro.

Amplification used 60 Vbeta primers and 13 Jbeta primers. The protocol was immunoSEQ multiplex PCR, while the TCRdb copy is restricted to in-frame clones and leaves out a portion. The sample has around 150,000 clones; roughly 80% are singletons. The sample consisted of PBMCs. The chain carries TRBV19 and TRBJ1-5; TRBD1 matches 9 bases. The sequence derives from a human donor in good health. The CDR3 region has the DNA TGTGCCAGTAGTACAGGACAGGGGATCGGGAATCAGCCCCAGCATTTT. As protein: CASSTGQGIGNQPQHF.